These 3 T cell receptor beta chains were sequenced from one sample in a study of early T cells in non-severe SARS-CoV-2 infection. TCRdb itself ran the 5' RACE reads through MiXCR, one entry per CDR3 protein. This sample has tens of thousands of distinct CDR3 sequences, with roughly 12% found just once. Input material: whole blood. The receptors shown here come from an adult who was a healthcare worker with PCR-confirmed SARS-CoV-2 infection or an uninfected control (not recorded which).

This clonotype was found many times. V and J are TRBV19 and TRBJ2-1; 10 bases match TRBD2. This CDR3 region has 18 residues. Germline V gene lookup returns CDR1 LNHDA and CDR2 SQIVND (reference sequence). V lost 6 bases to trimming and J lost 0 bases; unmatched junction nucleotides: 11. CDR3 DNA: TGTGCCAGTAGCCCTAGCGGGAGTTCGGTAATCTCCTACAATGAGCAGTTCTTC. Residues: CASSPSGSSVISYNEQFF.

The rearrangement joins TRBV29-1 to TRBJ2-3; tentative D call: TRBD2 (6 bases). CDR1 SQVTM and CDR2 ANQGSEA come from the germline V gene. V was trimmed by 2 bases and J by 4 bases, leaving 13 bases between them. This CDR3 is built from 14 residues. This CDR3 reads CSVELGGDPDTQYF. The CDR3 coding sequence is TGCAGCGTTGAATTGGGGGGAGATCCAGATACGCAGTATTTT.

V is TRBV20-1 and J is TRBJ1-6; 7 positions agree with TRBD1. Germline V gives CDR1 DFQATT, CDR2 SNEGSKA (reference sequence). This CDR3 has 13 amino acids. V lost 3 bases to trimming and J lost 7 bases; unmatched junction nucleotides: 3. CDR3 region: CSARGQTNSPLHF. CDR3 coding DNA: TGCAGTGCTAGGGGACAGACCAATTCACCCCTCCACTTT.